This TCR beta chain was sequenced for a study of cytomegalovirus exposure and HLA in healthy donors. Across the whole study: Among roughly 180 million T cells, an earlier analysis found around 100 million unique TCR beta sequences. General observations from the study: A further, later analysis showed that HLA-associated TCR beta chains (compared with equally common others) were more clonally expanded. Highly shared variants forming one cluster were likely a sequencing artifact. Productive status was seen about 90% or about 30% of the time for most TCR beta V segments in an earlier analysis.

Germline lookup yields CDR1 MGHRA and CDR2 YSYEKL. The V end was cut by 3 bases, the J end by 5 bases, with 10 bases between. CDR3 size: 13 residues. Primers: 60 Vbeta forward and 13 Jbeta reverse. TCRdb's copy holds only in-frame clones and misses some; the assay was immunoSEQ multiplex PCR. Among over 80,000 clones, 65% to 85% were seen once, and the ten largest hold 4.5% to 5.5%. On this clone itself: Antigen unknown.

The receptor's source is a man in his forties in good health and CMV-seropositive. V gene TRBV4-1 combines with J gene TRBJ1-1; D is uncertain. Sequences were obtained from PBMCs. CDR3 in DNA: TGCGCCAGCAGCCACGCCGGGAGGACTGAAGCTTTCTTT. Its protein is CASSHAGRTEAFF.